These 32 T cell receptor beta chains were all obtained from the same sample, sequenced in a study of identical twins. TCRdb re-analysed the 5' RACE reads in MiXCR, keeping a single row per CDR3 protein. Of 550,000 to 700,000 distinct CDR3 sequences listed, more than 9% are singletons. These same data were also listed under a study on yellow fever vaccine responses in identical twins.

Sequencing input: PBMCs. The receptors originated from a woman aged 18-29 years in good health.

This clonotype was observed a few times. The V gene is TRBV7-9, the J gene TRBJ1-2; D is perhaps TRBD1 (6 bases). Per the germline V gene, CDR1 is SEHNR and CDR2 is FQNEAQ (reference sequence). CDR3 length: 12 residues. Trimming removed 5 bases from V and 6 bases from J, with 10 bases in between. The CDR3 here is CASSRDNDGYTF. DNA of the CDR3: TGTGCCAGCAGCCGGGACAACGATGGCTACACCTTC.

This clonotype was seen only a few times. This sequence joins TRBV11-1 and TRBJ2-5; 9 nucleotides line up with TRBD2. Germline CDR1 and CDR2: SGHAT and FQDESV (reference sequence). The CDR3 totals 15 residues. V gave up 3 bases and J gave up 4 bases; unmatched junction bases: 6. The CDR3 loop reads CASSLALAGRETQYF. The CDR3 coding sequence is TGTGCCAGCAGCTTGGCGCTAGCGGGACGAGAGACCCAGTACTTC. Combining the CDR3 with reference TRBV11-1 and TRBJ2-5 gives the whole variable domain EAEVAQSPRYKITEKSQAVAFWCDPISGHATLYWYRQILGQGPELLVQFQDESVVDDSQLPKDRFSAERLKGVDSTLKIQPAELGDSAMYLCASSLALAGRETQYFGPGTRLLVL.

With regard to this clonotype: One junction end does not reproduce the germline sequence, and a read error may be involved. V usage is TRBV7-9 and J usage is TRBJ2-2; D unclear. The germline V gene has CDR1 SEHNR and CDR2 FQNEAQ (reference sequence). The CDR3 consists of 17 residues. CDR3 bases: TGTGCCAGCGGCTTAGTTCCCCAGCCTACGAACACCGGGGAGCTGTTTTTT. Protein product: CASGLVPQPTNTGELFF.

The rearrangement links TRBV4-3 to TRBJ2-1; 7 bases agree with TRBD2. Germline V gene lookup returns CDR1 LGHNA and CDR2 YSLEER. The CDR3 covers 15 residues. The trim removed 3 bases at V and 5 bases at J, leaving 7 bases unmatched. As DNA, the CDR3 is TGCGCCAGCAGCCATTTTAGCGGGCATAACAATGAGCAGTTCTTC. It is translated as CASSHFSGHNNEQFF.

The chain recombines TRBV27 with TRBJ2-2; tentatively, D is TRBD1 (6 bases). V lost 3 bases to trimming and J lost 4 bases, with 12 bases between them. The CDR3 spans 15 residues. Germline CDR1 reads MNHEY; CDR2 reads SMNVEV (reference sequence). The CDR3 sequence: CASSFSGQSTGELFF. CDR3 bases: TGTGCCAGCAGTTTCTCCGGACAGTCCACCGGGGAGCTGTTTTTT.

The CDR3, as DNA: TGTGCCTGGAGCCCTCAGGGTTTCTCACCCCTCCACTTT. Translation gives CAWSPQGFSPLHF. This chain connects TRBV30 to TRBJ1-6; TRBD1 might be the D (5 bases). Trimming pared 3 bases from V and 10 bases from J, leaving 13 bases between. This CDR3 comprises 13 residues. Looked up from germline, CDR1 is GTSNPN and CDR2 is SVGIG (reference sequence). The full variable domain, with the rest looked up from reference TRBV30 and TRBJ1-6, is SQTIHQWPATLVQPVGSPLSLECTVEGTSNPNLYWYRQAAGRGLQLLFYSVGIGQISSEVPQNLSASRPQDRQFILSSKKLLLSDSGFYLCAWSPQGFSPLHFGNGTRLTVT.

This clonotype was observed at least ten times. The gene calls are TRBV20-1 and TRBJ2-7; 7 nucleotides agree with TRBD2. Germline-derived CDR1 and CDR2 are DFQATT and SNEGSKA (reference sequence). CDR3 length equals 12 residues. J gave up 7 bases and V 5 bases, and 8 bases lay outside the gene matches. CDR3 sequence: CSAALGLGEQYF. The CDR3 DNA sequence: TGCAGTGCTGCCTTAGGACTAGGGGAGCAGTACTTC.

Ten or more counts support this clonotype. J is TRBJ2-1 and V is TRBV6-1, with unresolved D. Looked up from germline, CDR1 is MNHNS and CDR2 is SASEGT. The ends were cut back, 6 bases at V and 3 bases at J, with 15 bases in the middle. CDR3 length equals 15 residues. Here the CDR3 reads CASSGEPRGYNEQFF. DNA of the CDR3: TGTGCCAGCAGCGGTGAGCCAAGAGGCTACAATGAGCAGTTCTTC.

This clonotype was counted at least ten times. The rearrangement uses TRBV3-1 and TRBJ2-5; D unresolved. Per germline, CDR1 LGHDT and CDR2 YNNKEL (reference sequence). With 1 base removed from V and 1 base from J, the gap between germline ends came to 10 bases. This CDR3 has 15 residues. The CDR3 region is CASSQGQAVQETQYF. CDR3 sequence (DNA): TGTGCCAGCAGCCAAGGTCAAGCAGTCCAAGAGACCCAGTACTTC.

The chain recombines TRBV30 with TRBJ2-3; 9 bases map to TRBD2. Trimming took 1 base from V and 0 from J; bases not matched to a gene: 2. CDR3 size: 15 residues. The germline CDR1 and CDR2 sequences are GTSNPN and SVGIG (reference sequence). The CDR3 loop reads CAWSGTSVSTDTQYF. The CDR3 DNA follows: TGTGCCTGGAGTGGGACTAGCGTTAGCACAGATACGCAGTATTTT.

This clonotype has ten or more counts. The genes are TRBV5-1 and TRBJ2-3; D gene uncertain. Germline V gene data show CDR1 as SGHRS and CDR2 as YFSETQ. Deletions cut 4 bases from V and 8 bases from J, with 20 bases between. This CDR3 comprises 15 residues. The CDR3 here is CASSPWITVFATQYF. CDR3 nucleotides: TGCGCCAGCAGCCCGTGGATCACTGTTTTCGCTACGCAGTATTTT. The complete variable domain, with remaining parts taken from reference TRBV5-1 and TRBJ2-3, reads KAGVTQTPRYLIKTRGQQVTLSCSPISGHRSVSWYQQTPGQGLQFLFEYFSETQRNKGNFPGRFSGRQFSNSRSEMNVSTLELGDSALYLCASSPWITVFATQYFGPGTRLTVL.

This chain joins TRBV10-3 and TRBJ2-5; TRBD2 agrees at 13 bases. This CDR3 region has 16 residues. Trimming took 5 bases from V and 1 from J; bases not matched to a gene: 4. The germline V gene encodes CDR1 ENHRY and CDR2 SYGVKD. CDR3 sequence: CAISLGTSGVQETQYF. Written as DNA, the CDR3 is TGTGCCATCAGTCTTGGGACTAGCGGGGTCCAAGAGACCCAGTACTTC.

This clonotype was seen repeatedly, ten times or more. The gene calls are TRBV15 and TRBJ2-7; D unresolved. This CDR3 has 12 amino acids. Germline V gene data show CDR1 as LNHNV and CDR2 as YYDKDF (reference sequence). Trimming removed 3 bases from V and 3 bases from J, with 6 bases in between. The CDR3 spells CATSREYYEQYF. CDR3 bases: TGTGCCACCAGCAGGGAATACTACGAGCAGTACTTC.

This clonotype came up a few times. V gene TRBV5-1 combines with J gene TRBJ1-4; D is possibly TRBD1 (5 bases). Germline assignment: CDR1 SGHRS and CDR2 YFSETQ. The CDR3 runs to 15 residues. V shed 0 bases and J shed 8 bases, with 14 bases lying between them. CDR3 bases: TGCGCCAGCAGCTTGGTCGGGGGTTTGGGCGAAAAACTGTTTTTT. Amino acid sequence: CASSLVGGLGEKLFF.

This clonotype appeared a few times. Here the CDR3 DNA reads TGTGCCAGCAGTTTAGACGGGAATCAAGAGACCCAGTACTTC. Protein sequence: CASSLDGNQETQYF. The V call is TRBV12-3 or TRBV12-4, the J call TRBJ2-5, with a possible D match to TRBD2 (5 bases). This CDR3 contains 14 residues. Trimming took 1 base from V and 2 from J, leaving 8 bases between them.

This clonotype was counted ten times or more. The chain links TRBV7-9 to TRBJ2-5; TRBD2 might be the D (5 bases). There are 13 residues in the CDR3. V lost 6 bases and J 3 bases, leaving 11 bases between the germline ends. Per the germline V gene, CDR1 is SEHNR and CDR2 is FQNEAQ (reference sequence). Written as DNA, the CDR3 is TGTGCCAGCAGGATTTCGGGGAAAGAGACCCAGTACTTC. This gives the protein CASRISGKETQYF. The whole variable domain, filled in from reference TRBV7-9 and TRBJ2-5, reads DTGVSQNPRHKITKRGQNVTFRCDPISEHNRLYWYRQTLGQGPEFLTYFQNEAQLEKSRLLSDRFSAERPKGSFSTLEIQRTEQGDSAMYLCASRISGKETQYFGPGTRLLVL.

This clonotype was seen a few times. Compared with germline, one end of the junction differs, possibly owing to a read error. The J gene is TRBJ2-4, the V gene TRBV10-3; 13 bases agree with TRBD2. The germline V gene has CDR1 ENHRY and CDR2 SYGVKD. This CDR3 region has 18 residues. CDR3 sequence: CTISHTSGGAVSKNIQYF. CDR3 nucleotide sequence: TGTACCATCAGTCACACTAGCGGGGGGGCCGTGAGCAAAAACATTCAGTACTTC.

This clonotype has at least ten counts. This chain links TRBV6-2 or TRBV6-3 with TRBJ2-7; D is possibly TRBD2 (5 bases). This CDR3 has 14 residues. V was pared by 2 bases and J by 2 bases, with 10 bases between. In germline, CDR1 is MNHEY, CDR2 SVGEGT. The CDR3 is CASSYDRGTYEQYF. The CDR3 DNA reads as TGTGCCAGCAGTTACGATCGGGGAACCTACGAGCAGTACTTC.

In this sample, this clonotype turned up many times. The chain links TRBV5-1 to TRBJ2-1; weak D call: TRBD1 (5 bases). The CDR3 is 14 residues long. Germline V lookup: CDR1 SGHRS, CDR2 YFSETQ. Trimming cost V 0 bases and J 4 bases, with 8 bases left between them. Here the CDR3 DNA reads TGCGCCAGCAGCTTGGGACAGTTTTACAATGAGCAGTTCTTC. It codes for CASSLGQFYNEQFF.

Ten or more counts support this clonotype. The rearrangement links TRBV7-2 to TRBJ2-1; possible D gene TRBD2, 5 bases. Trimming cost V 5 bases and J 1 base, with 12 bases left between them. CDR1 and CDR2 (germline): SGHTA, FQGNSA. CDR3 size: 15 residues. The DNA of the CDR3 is TGTGCCAGCAGCCAGCTAGCTTCTTCCTACAATGAGCAGTTCTTC. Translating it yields CASSQLASSYNEQFF. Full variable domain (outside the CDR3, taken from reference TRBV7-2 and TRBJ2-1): GAGVSQSPSNKVTEKGKDVELRCDPISGHTALYWYRQSLGQGLEFLIYFQGNSAPDKSGLPSDRFSAERTGGSVSTLTIQRTQQEDSAVYLCASSQLASSYNEQFFGPGTRLTVL.

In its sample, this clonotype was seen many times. This chain's CDR3 is CASSLEVAADTDTQYF. The CDR3 DNA is TGCGCCAGCAGCTTGGAGGTAGCGGCAGACACAGATACGCAGTATTTT. The J gene is TRBJ2-3, the V gene TRBV5-1, with TRBD2 as a possible D gene (6 bases). The CDR3 covers 16 residues. V shed 0 bases and J shed 2 bases, with 13 bases lying between them. The V gene's germline CDR1 is SGHRS and CDR2 YFSETQ.

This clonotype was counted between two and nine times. CDR3 DNA: TGTGCCAGCAGCTTTGCGGGCGGGAGTAACAATGAGCAGTTCTTC. This codes for CASSFAGGSNNEQFF. The rearrangement links TRBV12-3 or TRBV12-4 to TRBJ2-1; TRBD2 matches at 7 bases. Losses at the gene ends were 6 bases for V and 5 bases for J; bases not matched to a gene: 10. The CDR3 totals 15 residues.

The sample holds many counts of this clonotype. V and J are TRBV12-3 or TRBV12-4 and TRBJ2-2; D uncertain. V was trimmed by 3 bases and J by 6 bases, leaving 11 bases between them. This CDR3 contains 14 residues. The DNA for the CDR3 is TGTGCCAGCAGTTTCTACATGCTTTCCGGGGAGCTGTTTTTT. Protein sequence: CASSFYMLSGELFF.

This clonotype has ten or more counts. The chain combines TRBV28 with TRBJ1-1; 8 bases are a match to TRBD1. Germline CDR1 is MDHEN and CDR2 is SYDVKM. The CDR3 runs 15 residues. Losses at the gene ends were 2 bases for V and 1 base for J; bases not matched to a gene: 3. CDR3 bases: TGTGCCAGCAGTTTACGGGACAGGAAGAACACTGAAGCTTTCTTT. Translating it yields CASSLRDRKNTEAFF.

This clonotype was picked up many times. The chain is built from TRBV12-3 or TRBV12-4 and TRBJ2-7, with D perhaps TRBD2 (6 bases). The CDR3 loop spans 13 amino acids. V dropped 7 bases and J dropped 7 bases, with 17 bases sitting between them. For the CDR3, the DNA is TGTGCCAGCACCCTTGGAGGTGGAGGGGAGCAGTACTTC. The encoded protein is CASTLGGGGEQYF.

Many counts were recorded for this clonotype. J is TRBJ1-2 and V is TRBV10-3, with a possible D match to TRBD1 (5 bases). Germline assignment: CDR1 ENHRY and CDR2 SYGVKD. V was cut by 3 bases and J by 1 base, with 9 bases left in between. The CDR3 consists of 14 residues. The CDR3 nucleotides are TGTGCCATCAGTGAACTTAGGGGTAACTATGGCTACACCTTC. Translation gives CAISELRGNYGYTF.

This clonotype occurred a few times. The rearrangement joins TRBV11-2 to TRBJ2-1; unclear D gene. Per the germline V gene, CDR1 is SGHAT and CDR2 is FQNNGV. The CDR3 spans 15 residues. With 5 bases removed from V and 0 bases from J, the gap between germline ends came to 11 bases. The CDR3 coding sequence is TGTGCCAGCAGCGGGTTTGGCAGCTCCTACAATGAGCAGTTCTTC. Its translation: CASSGFGSSYNEQFF.

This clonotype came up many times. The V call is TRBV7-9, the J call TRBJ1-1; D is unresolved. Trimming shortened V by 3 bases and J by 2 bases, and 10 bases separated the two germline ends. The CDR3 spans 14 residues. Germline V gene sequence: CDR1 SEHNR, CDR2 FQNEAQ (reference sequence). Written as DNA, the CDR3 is TGTGCCAGCAGCTTTGGTAGTTCTAACACTGAAGCTTTCTTT. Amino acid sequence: CASSFGSSNTEAFF.

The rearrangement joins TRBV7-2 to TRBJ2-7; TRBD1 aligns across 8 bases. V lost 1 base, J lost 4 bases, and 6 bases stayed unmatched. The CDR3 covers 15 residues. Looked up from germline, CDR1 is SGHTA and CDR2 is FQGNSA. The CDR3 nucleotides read TGTGCCAGCAGCTTAGTTGGGACAGGACCATACGAGCAGTACTTC. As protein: CASSLVGTGPYEQYF.

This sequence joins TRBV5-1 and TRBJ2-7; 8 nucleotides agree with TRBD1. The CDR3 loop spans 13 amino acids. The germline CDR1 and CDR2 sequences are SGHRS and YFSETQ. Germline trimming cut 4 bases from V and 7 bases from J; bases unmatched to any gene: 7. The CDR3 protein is CASSQDRVEEQYF. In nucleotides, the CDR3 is TGCGCCAGCAGCCAGGACAGGGTTGAGGAGCAGTACTTC.

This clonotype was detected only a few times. As DNA, the CDR3 is TGTGCCAGCAGCTTAGCCTCAGCGGGGGGCCCCCCGTACTTC. It encodes CASSLASAGGPPYF. The rearrangement uses TRBV11-2 and TRBJ2-5; 9 nucleotides match TRBD2. Per the germline V gene, CDR1 is SGHAT and CDR2 is FQNNGV. The CDR3 has 14 amino acids. V was clipped by 1 base and J by 13 bases; unmatched bases: 10. The variable domain in full, completed from reference TRBV11-2 and TRBJ2-5, reads EAGVAQSPRYKIIEKRQSVAFWCNPISGHATLYWYQQILGQGPKLLIQFQNNGVVDDSQLPKDRFSAERLKGVDSTLKIQPAKLEDSAVYLCASSLASAGGPPYFGPGTRLLVL.

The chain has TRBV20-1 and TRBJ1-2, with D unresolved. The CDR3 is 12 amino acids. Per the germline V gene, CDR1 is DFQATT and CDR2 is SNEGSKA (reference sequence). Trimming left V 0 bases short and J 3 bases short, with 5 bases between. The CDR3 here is CSARDSDYGYTF. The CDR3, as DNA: TGCAGTGCTAGAGACAGCGACTATGGCTACACCTTC.